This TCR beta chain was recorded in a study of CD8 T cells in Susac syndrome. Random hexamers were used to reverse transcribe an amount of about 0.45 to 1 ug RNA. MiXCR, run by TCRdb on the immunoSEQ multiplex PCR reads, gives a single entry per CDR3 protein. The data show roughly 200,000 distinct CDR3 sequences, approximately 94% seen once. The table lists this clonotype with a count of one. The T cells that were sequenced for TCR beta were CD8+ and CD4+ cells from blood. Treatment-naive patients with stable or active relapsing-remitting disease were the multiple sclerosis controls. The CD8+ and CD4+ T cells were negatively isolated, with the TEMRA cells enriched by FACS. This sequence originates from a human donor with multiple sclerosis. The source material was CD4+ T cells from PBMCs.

CDR3: CASSVAGANTGELFF. CDR3 nucleotides: TGTGCCAGCAGCGTAGCGGGGGCGAACACCGGGGAGCTGTTTTTT. This chain links TRBV9 with TRBJ2-2; D perhaps matches TRBD2 (6 bases). Between the trimmed V and J ends, which lost 0 bases and 0 bases, there was a span of 6 bases. This CDR3 spans 15 amino acids. The germline gives CDR1 SGDLS, CDR2 YYNGEE.